These 16 T cell receptor beta chains share one sample of origin, sequenced in a study of CD8 T cells in Susac syndrome. Roughly 0.45 to 1 ug RNA was reverse transcribed with random hexamers. Via MiXCR, TCRdb re-called the immunoSEQ multiplex PCR reads, giving one row per CDR3 protein. Among approximately 120,000 distinct CDR3 sequences listed, around 97% were seen once. The sequencing input was CD4+ T cells from PBMCs. The receptors originated from a human donor in good health.

This chain links TRBV13 with TRBJ2-5; possibly TRBD1 for D (6 bases). Trimming cost V 3 bases and J 2 bases, with 16 bases left between them. Looked up from germline, CDR1 is PRHDT and CDR2 is FYEKMQ (reference sequence). CDR3 size: 16 residues. In DNA, the CDR3 is TGTGCCAGCAGCTTTTATGGGACAAAAGTACAAGAGACCCAGTACTTC. Translated: CASSFYGTKVQETQYF.

The chain carries TRBV7-2 and TRBJ2-3, with 9 nucleotides matching TRBD2. Germline V gives CDR1 SGHTA, CDR2 FQGNSA. The CDR3 is 15 residues long. After removal of 0 bases from V and 7 bases from J, the junction contained 5 bases not matched to a gene. CDR3 loop: CASSLAVAGGHTQYF. The CDR3 nucleotides are TGTGCCAGCAGCTTAGCTGTTGCGGGGGGGCATACGCAGTATTTT.

This chain connects TRBV28 to TRBJ1-1; possibly TRBD1 for D (5 bases). This CDR3 has 13 amino acids. V was clipped by 2 bases and J by 4 bases, with 8 bases between them. The germline CDR1 and CDR2 sequences are MDHEN and SYDVKM. The CDR3 region is CASSLTGPTEAFF. For the CDR3, the DNA is TGTGCCAGCAGTTTAACAGGTCCCACTGAAGCTTTCTTT.

CDR3: CASSPTGGNSPLHF. The CDR3 DNA reads TGTGCCAGCAGCCCGACAGGGGGCAATTCACCCCTCCACTTT. The V gene is TRBV12-3 or TRBV12-4, the J gene TRBJ1-6, with TRBD1 identical over 10 bases. V dropped 6 bases and J dropped 7; count of bases not matched to a gene: 3. The CDR3 runs to 14 residues.

Concerning this clonotype: An end of the junction differs from the germline gene, which may be a read error. The chain recombines TRBV20-1 with TRBJ1-5; weak D call: TRBD1 (5 bases). The CDR3 consists of 15 residues. Germline lookup yields CDR1 DFQATT and CDR2 SNEGSKA (reference sequence). The DNA of the CDR3 is TGCGGTGCCCCGAAACGTCAGGGTTCCGATCAGCCCCAGCATTTT. This encodes CGAPKRQGSDQPQHF.

This clonotype has a single count. The J gene is TRBJ1-3, the V gene TRBV29-1; D is uncertain. V was clipped by 4 bases and J by 4 bases, with 11 bases between them. Germline CDR1 reads SQVTM; CDR2 reads ANQGSEA. The CDR3 is made up of 13 amino acids. CDR3 sequence: CSVVPLTGNTIYF. DNA of the CDR3: TGCAGCGTTGTGCCCCTTACGGGAAACACCATATATTTT.

The chain couples TRBV2 to TRBJ1-6; D remains unclear. Germline assignment: CDR1 SNHLY and CDR2 FYNNEI. V was clipped by 3 bases and J by 3 bases, with 9 bases between them. The CDR3 loop spans 15 amino acids. The chain's CDR3 is CASSDGEVYNSPLHF. CDR3 nucleotides: TGTGCCAGCAGTGACGGGGAGGTCTATAATTCACCCCTCCACTTT.

The rearrangement uses TRBV11-1 and TRBJ2-1; a possible D gene is TRBD1 (6 bases). CDR1 SGHAT and CDR2 FQDESV come from the germline V gene (reference sequence). The ends were cut back, 4 bases at V and 7 bases at J, with 8 bases in the middle. CDR3 size: 12 residues. The CDR3 DNA sequence: TGTGCCAGCAGCTCTGACAGGAATGAGCAGTTCTTC. Amino acids: CASSSDRNEQFF.

V and J are TRBV5-6 and TRBJ2-2; D remains ambiguous. Trimming cost V 5 bases and J 1 base, with 9 bases left between them. Germline CDR1 is SGHDT and CDR2 is YYEEEE. This CDR3 has 14 amino acids. For the CDR3, the DNA is TGTGCCAGCAGATCCGACTTGAACACCGGGGAGCTGTTTTTT. This codes for CASRSDLNTGELFF.

This clonotype was counted once. V gene TRBV29-1 combines with J gene TRBJ1-2; TRBD1 is a possible D gene (6 bases). Trimming took off 6 bases at V and 0 bases at J, with 8 bases between the two ends. CDR3 length: 12 amino acids. In germline, CDR1 is SQVTM, CDR2 ANQGSEA. The CDR3 spells CSVWTANYGYTF. CDR3 in DNA: TGCAGCGTGTGGACAGCTAACTATGGCTACACCTTC.

J is TRBJ2-2 and V is TRBV25-1; TRBD1 matches 10 bases. J gave up 4 bases and V 3 bases, and 5 bases lay outside the gene matches. Germline V gene lookup returns CDR1 MGHDK and CDR2 SYGVNS. The length of the CDR3 is 16 residues. In nucleotides, the CDR3 is TGTGCCAGCAGTGACGGACAGGGGGTGATCACCGGGGAGCTGTTTTTT. Its translation: CASSDGQGVITGELFF.

The CDR3 protein is CASSLALGYQPQHF. In DNA form, the CDR3 reads TGTGCCAGCAGCTTAGCGCTTGGTTATCAGCCCCAGCATTTT. V gene TRBV7-2 combines with J gene TRBJ1-5; D gene ambiguous. CDR1 SGHTA and CDR2 FQGNSA come from the germline V gene. The CDR3 length is 14 residues. The ends were cut back, 0 bases at V and 5 bases at J, with 8 bases in the middle.

J is TRBJ2-7 and V is TRBV24-1, with D perhaps matching TRBD1 (6 bases). Trimming took off 5 bases at V and 6 bases at J, with 19 bases between the two ends. The CDR3 has 15 amino acids. From germline, CDR1 is KGHDR and CDR2 SFDVKD. In nucleotides, the CDR3 is TGTGCCACCAGTGCCCTCAGGGGATCCGAGAGCGAGCAGTACTTC. Encoded protein: CATSALRGSESEQYF.

The CDR3: CASSSGAYGEQYF. Here the CDR3 DNA reads TGTGCCAGCAGCTCAGGAGCCTACGGGGAGCAGTACTTC. The chain joins TRBV7-3 to TRBJ2-7; no clear D gene. Germline V gene sequence: CDR1 SGHTA, CDR2 FQGTGA. V lost 4 bases and J lost 7, with 14 bases in between. This CDR3 is built from 13 residues.

This chain joins TRBV6-2 or TRBV6-3 and TRBJ2-7, with TRBD2 identical over 12 bases. The CDR3 runs 15 residues. In germline, CDR1 is MNHEY, CDR2 SVGEGT. With 5 bases clipped from V and 6 bases from J, the junction kept 8 bases outside the gene matches. The CDR3 DNA reads TGTGCCAGCAGTCAAATGGGACTAGCGGGTCGCGAGCAGTACTTC. Its translation: CASSQMGLAGREQYF.

The CDR3 is CSVVTWTSGSNEQFF. CDR3 DNA: TGCAGCGTTGTAACCTGGACTAGCGGGAGTAATGAGCAGTTCTTC. This chain connects TRBV29-1 to TRBJ2-1, with TRBD2 identical over 13 bases. CDR1 and CDR2 (germline): SQVTM, ANQGSEA. V shed 4 bases, J shed 7 bases, and the junction held 7 bases outside the gene matches. This CDR3 is 15 amino acids long.